This TCR beta chain was captured in a study of CD8 T cells in ankylosing spondylitis. CDR3 length: 15 amino acids. V gave up 6 bases and J gave up 3 bases, with 18 bases separating them. CDR1 and CDR2 from the germline V gene are SQVTM and ANQGSEA. MiXCR, applied by TCRdb to the 5' RACE reads, yields one record per CDR3 protein. Seen here are 200,000 to 250,000 distinct CDR3 sequences, roughly 25% observed once, and the top ten hold approximately 6.6%. V is TRBV29-1 and J is TRBJ2-1; maybe TRBD2 (6 bases). Sample: blood, either unsorted or a sorted T cell fraction (not recorded which). The source is a male donor with ankylosing spondylitis or in good health (not recorded which). CDR3 sequence: CSVERDLNYYNEQFF. The CDR3 DNA reads TGCAGCGTCGAAAGGGACTTAAACTACTACAATGAGCAGTTCTTC.